This T cell receptor (beta chain) was recovered during a study of control samples from healthy donors and cancer patients. Unmatched junction bases numbered 7, after V lost 3 bases and J lost 2 bases. This CDR3 has 16 residues. Germline CDR1 LGHNA, CDR2 YSLEER. The assay was immunoSEQ multiplex PCR, and TCRdb's table has in-frame clones only and misses some. Of 130,000 to 150,000 clones detected, around 94% appear once; the ten largest clones hold 14%. In its sample, this clone was seen once. The sequence derives from a man aged 60 to 75 with colorectal cancer. The chain couples TRBV4-3 to TRBJ1-3; 7 positions match TRBD1. Specimen: PBMCs. CDR3 nucleotides: TGCGCCAGCAGCCACCGAGGGGGCGGTGCTGGAAACACCATATATTTT. Amino acid sequence: CASSHRGGGAGNTIYF.